A single sample is the source of the 13 T cell receptor beta chains below, sequenced in a study of cytomegalovirus exposure and HLA in healthy donors. The PCR was carried out with 60 Vbeta primers and 13 Jbeta primers. Sequenced by immunoSEQ multiplex PCR; TCRdb stores in-frame clones only, minus some. The sample gives around 210,000 clones, roughly 81% of which show up once; roughly 0.26% is in the top ten. Specimen: PBMCs. The source of these receptors is a girl aged 2 to 9 in good health and CMV-seronegative.

This clone was counted once. The CDR3 region has the DNA TGTGCCAGCAGCTTGGGACAGGGCTACAACGAGCAGTACTTC. Translated: CASSLGQGYNEQYF. The chain has TRBV5-4 and TRBJ2-7; 7 positions agree with TRBD1. This CDR3 has 14 amino acids. Trimming took 0 bases from V and 5 from J; bases not matched to a gene: 5. Germline CDR1 SGHNT, CDR2 YYREEE (reference sequence).

The J gene is TRBJ2-1, the V gene TRBV9; D ambiguous. This CDR3 is built from 13 residues. With 4 bases removed from V and 5 bases from J, the gap between germline ends came to 10 bases. Germline V gene sequence: CDR1 SGDLS, CDR2 YYNGEE. The CDR3 reads CASSITTNNEQFF. CDR3 nucleotides: TGTGCCAGCAGCATTACTACGAACAATGAGCAGTTCTTC.

In this sample, this clone turned up a few times. This chain uses TRBV6-5 with TRBJ1-3; perhaps TRBD1 as D (5 bases). From germline, CDR1 is MNHEY and CDR2 SVGAGI. Deletions cut 8 bases from V and 4 bases from J, with 15 bases between. CDR3 length: 14 residues. The CDR3 nucleotides read TGTGCCAGCTCCCCCCTGGGGCGGGGAAACACCATATATTTT. This translates into CASSPLGRGNTIYF.

This chain uses TRBV4-1 with TRBJ1-2, with 9 bases aligning to TRBD1. The CDR3 sequence is 14 residues long. Trimming at V came to 3 bases and at J to 8 bases, leaving 7 bases not matched to a gene. The germline V gene has CDR1 MGHRA and CDR2 YSYEKL. CDR3 bases: TGCGCCAGCAGCCAGGAACAGGGGGCGACCGGCTACACCTTC. Amino acid sequence: CASSQEQGATGYTF.

The J gene is TRBJ1-5, the V gene TRBV6-1; unclear D gene. V lost 7 bases, J lost 15 bases, and 13 bases lay in between. The length of the CDR3 is 10 residues. Per germline, CDR1 MNHNS and CDR2 SASEGT. CDR3 amino acids: CASMEVSWHF. CDR3 bases: TGTGCCAGCATGGAGGTTAGTTGGCATTTT.

V usage is TRBV5-1 and J usage is TRBJ1-5, with 9 bases aligning to TRBD1. Trimming took 5 bases from V and 0 from J; bases not matched to a gene: 6. The CDR3 is made up of 16 amino acids. Germline CDR1 SGHRS, CDR2 YFSETQ. The CDR3: CASSPGTGYSNQPQHF. The CDR3 nucleotides are TGCGCCAGCAGTCCCGGGACAGGGTATAGCAATCAGCCCCAGCATTTT.

The chain joins TRBV7-3 to TRBJ2-5; D possibly corresponds to TRBD1 (6 bases). The CDR3 is 16 amino acids. Per the germline V gene, CDR1 is SGHTA and CDR2 is FQGTGA. V gave up 5 bases and J gave up 3 bases, with 19 bases separating them. CDR3 DNA: TGTGCCAGCAGCCCTAAGGGCAGGGGTTGGGAAGAGACCCAGTACTTC. It encodes CASSPKGRGWEETQYF.

The V and J genes are TRBV4-2 and TRBJ1-5, with D possibly matching TRBD1 (6 bases). Per germline, CDR1 LGHNA and CDR2 YNFKEQ. V lost 1 base and J 6 bases, leaving 10 bases between the germline ends. CDR3 length: 14 amino acids. The CDR3 protein is CASSQVTGSQPQHF. In DNA, the CDR3 is TGTGCCAGCAGCCAAGTCACAGGGAGTCAGCCCCAGCATTTT.

V is TRBV4-1 and J is TRBJ2-3; possible D gene TRBD2, 6 bases. V lost 3 bases, J lost 5 bases, and 15 bases lay in between. In germline, CDR1 is MGHRA, CDR2 YSYEKL. The CDR3 totals 15 residues. The CDR3 DNA is TGCGCCAGCAGCCATGATGTTACGCGGGGAGATACGCAGTATTTT. Translating gives CASSHDVTRGDTQYF.

This rearrangement joins TRBV19 to TRBJ1-2; 11 bases line up with TRBD1. Looked up from germline, CDR1 is LNHDA and CDR2 is SQIVND (reference sequence). Losses at the gene ends were 3 bases for V and 2 bases for J; bases not matched to a gene: 11. The CDR3 loop spans 18 amino acids. The CDR3 loop reads CASSIPPRTGGGNYGYTF. In DNA form, the CDR3 reads TGTGCCAGTAGTATCCCACCCCGGACAGGGGGCGGCAACTATGGCTACACCTTC.

This clone was detected a few times. The chain couples TRBV7-9 to TRBJ2-5; D is uncertain. The length of the CDR3 is 14 residues. Germline CDR1 is SEHNR and CDR2 is FQNEAQ (reference sequence). The germline V and J ends were trimmed by 0 bases and 4 bases, with 9 bases remaining between them. The CDR3 sequence is CASSLARVGETQYF. Here the CDR3 DNA reads TGTGCCAGCAGCTTAGCTCGGGTAGGAGAGACCCAGTACTTC.

This sequence joins TRBV14 and TRBJ2-2; D is unclear. CDR1 is SGHDN and CDR2 is FVKESK in the germline V gene. The CDR3 sequence is 15 residues long. V lost 1 base to trimming and J lost 0 bases, with 6 bases between them. The CDR3 DNA reads as TGTGCCAGCAGCCAAGTTATTCCGAACACCGGGGAGCTGTTTTTT. Translating gives CASSQVIPNTGELFF.

This clone was found once. CDR3 in amino acids: CASSFDRGLTNTEAFF. The CDR3 DNA reads as TGTGCCAGCAGTTTTGACAGGGGGCTTACGAACACTGAAGCTTTCTTT. This sequence joins TRBV2 and TRBJ1-1; 10 nucleotides line up with TRBD1. With V trimmed by 5 bases and J by 1 base, 7 bases remained unmatched. The germline CDR1 and CDR2 sequences are SNHLY and FYNNEI. CDR3 length: 16 residues.